This entry lists 8 T cell receptor beta chains sequenced from one sample in a study of shared clonotypes between healthy human individuals. Some clones are missing from TCRdb's copy, which holds only in-frame ones; the method was immunoSEQ multiplex PCR. The table includes about 2.1 million clones, just over 90% detected once. CD45RO-negative, CCR7-positively selected cells formed the naive CD8 fraction, excluding terminally differentiated effector memory CD45RA+ cells. What was sequenced was naive CD8+ T cells from PBMCs. These receptors were collected from a young man in good health. Some clones in this sample may be carry-over from other donors' samples.

This chain links TRBV6-5 with TRBJ2-3; D not resolved. Germline values: CDR1 MNHEY, CDR2 SVGAGI. V lost 4 bases and J lost 4, with 6 bases in between. The CDR3 is made up of 12 amino acids. The CDR3 DNA is TGTGCCAGCAGTTCCACACCAGATACGCAGTATTTT. It specifies CASSSTPDTQYF.

The chain uses TRBV28 and TRBJ2-7; possibly TRBD1 or TRBD2 for D (5 bases each). Germline loops: CDR1 MDHEN, CDR2 SYDVKM. CDR3 length: 14 amino acids. Trimming took off 5 bases at V and 3 bases at J, with 14 bases between the two ends. The CDR3 sequence is CASSPLGGYYEQYF. The CDR3 DNA sequence: TGTGCCAGCAGTCCACTTGGGGGTTACTACGAGCAGTACTTC.

Remarks on this clone: Additional DNA sequences in this sample encode the identical CDR3. The chain is built from TRBV9 and TRBJ1-5, with TRBD1 matching 8 bases. CDR1 is SGDLS, CDR2 YYNGEE, per germline. The length of the CDR3 is 15 residues. After removal of 0 bases from V and 2 bases from J, the junction contained 1 base not matched to a gene. CDR3 sequence: CASSVGGQGNQPQHF. Here the CDR3 DNA reads TGTGCCAGCAGCGTAGGGGGACAGGGCAATCAGCCCCAGCATTTT.

CDR3 in amino acids: CSVEGPGKQINEQFF. The CDR3 DNA reads as TGCAGCGTTGAAGGGCCAGGTAAACAAATCAATGAGCAGTTCTTC. This chain joins TRBV29-1 and TRBJ2-1; no definite D call. The V and J ends lost 1 base and 6 bases respectively, with 16 bases between them. The CDR3 runs 15 residues. Germline values: CDR1 SQVTM, CDR2 ANQGSEA.

This chain's CDR3 is CASSLSSRRWTGELFF. CDR3 DNA: TGTGCCAGCAGTTTATCCAGCCGAAGGTGGACCGGGGAGCTGTTTTTT. The rearrangement uses TRBV27 and TRBJ2-2, with D uncertain. Trimming cost V 0 bases and J 5 bases, with 13 bases left between them. The CDR3 covers 16 residues. Per the germline V gene, CDR1 is MNHEY and CDR2 is SMNVEV (reference sequence).

The chain uses TRBV5-3 and TRBJ2-7, with unresolved D. TRBV5-3 is assigned to the ORF class and has an uncertain function. The V gene lost 2 bases and the J gene lost 0 bases, with 12 bases spanning the gap. CDR3 length: 15 residues. For the CDR3, the DNA is TGTGCCAGAAGCTTATTGAGTAACACCTCCTACGAGCAGTACTTC. It codes for CARSLLSNTSYEQYF.

The chain carries TRBV28 and TRBJ1-1; D may be TRBD1 (5 bases). CDR1 MDHEN and CDR2 SYDVKM come from the germline V gene. The CDR3 is 13 residues long. The V end lost 6 bases, the J end lost 7 bases, and 15 bases lay between the germline ends. CDR3 sequence (DNA): TGTGCCAGCAGGCGGGGCCTGCTCGTTGAAGCTTTCTTT. It encodes CASRRGLLVEAFF.

A word on this clone: Other DNA sequences within the sample encode an identical CDR3. The chain is built from TRBV19 and TRBJ2-7; TRBD1 might be the D (5 bases). V was cut by 4 bases and J by 4 bases, with 8 bases left in between. Germline V CDR1 and CDR2: LNHDA, SQIVND (reference sequence). The CDR3 sequence is 12 residues long. The CDR3 loop is CASSTHRYEQYF. For the CDR3, the DNA is TGTGCCAGTAGTACACACAGGTACGAGCAGTACTTC.